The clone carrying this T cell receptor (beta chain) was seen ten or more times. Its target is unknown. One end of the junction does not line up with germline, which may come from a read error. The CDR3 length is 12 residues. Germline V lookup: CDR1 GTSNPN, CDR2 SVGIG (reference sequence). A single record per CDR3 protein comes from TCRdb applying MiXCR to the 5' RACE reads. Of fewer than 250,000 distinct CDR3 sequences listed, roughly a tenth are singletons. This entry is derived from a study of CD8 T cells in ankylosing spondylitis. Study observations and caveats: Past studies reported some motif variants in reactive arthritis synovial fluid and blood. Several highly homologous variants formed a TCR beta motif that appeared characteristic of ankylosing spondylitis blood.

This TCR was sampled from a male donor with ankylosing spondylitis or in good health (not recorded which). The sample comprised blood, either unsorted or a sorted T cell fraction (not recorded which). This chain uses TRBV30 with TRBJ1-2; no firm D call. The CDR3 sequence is CAWSVVGKSRSF. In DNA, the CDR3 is TGTGCCTGGAGTGTGGTTGGCAAATCGAGATCCTTC.